These 24 T cell receptor beta chains share one sample of origin, sequenced in a study of PD-L1 blockade in urothelial cancer (dated by TCRdb to about 2017). Receptor libraries were prepared by the immunoSEQ multiplex PCR assay. TCRdb retrieved this table from immuneACCESS and kept in-frame rearrangements only. Not all clones are present; in checked studies, unresolved V genes account for under half, and no reason is known for the remainder. This sample lists approximately 50,000 clones; 82% were detected once. Roughly 1.8% of the sample comes from the top ten. This sample's time point label indicates: pretreatment peripheral blood. The sequencing used PBMCs, collected around atezolizumab (anti-PD-L1) treatment. These receptors were collected from a man aged 45-65 years with urothelial cancer.

The chain uses TRBV11-3 and TRBJ2-2; 9 bases map to TRBD1. The CDR3 has 15 residues. CDR1 is SGHNT and CDR2 is YENEEA in the germline V gene. With 4 bases clipped from V and 5 bases from J, the junction kept 5 bases outside the gene matches. CDR3 protein: CASSSTGTGTGELFF. In DNA, the CDR3 is TGTGCCAGCAGCTCGACCGGGACAGGGACCGGGGAGCTGTTTTTT.

This chain connects TRBV4-1 to TRBJ2-3; TRBD1 agrees at 7 bases. This CDR3 has 16 amino acids. Trimming at V came to 4 bases and at J to 1 base, leaving 8 bases not matched to a gene. From germline, CDR1 is MGHRA and CDR2 YSYEKL. The CDR3 protein is CASSLSLTGGTDTQYF. The DNA for the CDR3 is TGCGCCAGCAGCCTCAGCCTTACAGGGGGCACAGATACGCAGTATTTT.

This chain connects TRBV5-1 to TRBJ1-4; D gene ambiguous. Trimming took 2 bases from V and 0 from J, leaving 5 bases between them. This CDR3 has 14 residues. Germline CDR1 reads SGHRS; CDR2 reads YFSETQ. CDR3: CASSFSATNEKLFF. The CDR3 nucleotides are TGCGCCAGCAGCTTTTCTGCAACTAATGAAAAACTGTTTTTT.

The gene calls are TRBV10-3 and TRBJ2-7; D is possibly TRBD2 (6 bases). Germline CDR1 is ENHRY and CDR2 is SYGVKD. The V end lost 6 bases, the J end lost 1 base, and 13 bases lay between the germline ends. The CDR3 sequence is 14 residues long. The CDR3 DNA reads as TGTGCCATCAGGACGAGCGGGCAGTCCTACGAGCAGTACTTC. This codes for CAIRTSGQSYEQYF.

The sample holds a few counts of this clone. J is TRBJ1-1 and V is TRBV2, with 7 positions matching TRBD1. V was clipped by 2 bases and J by 10 bases; unmatched bases: 4. This CDR3 has 12 amino acids. Germline V CDR1 and CDR2: SNHLY, FYNNEI. This chain's CDR3 is CASSEQGQRAFF. The DNA of the CDR3 is TGTGCCAGCAGTGAACAGGGACAGAGAGCTTTCTTT.

The count of this clone is one. The chain carries TRBV27 and TRBJ2-5, with 11 nucleotides matching TRBD2. CDR3 length: 17 amino acids. Trimming removed 0 bases from V and 3 bases from J; junction bases left unmatched: 6. The germline V gene encodes CDR1 MNHEY and CDR2 SMNVEV (reference sequence). In nucleotides, the CDR3 is TGTGCCAGCAGTTTATCGGTGACGGGACTAGCGGAAGAGACCCAGTACTTC. Its protein is CASSLSVTGLAEETQYF.

The chain recombines TRBV6-1 with TRBJ1-5, with 11 bases matching TRBD1. Germline CDR1 MNHNS, CDR2 SASEGT. The V segment lost 8 bases and the J segment 5 bases; nucleotides outside the gene matches: 5. This CDR3 has 14 amino acids. This CDR3 reads CASLRTGGYQPQHF. The DNA of the CDR3 is TGTGCCAGCCTTCGGACAGGGGGCTATCAGCCCCAGCATTTT.

This clone was detected only a few times. This sequence joins TRBV2 and TRBJ1-5, with D possibly TRBD1 on 5 matching bases. The length of the CDR3 is 14 residues. Trimming removed 2 bases from V and 6 bases from J, with 11 bases in between. From germline, CDR1 is SNHLY and CDR2 FYNNEI. The CDR3 DNA reads as TGTGCCAGCAGTGAAAGTTCAGGGTTTCAGCCCCAGCATTTT. Translated, it gives CASSESSGFQPQHF.

This rearrangement joins TRBV19 to TRBJ1-1, with D unresolved. The CDR3 is 13 amino acids. V lost 3 bases and J 5 bases, leaving 10 bases between the germline ends. Germline-derived CDR1 and CDR2 are LNHDA and SQIVND (reference sequence). The CDR3 DNA sequence: TGTGCCAGTAGTATCGGCGCGGGGACTGAAGCTTTCTTT. This sequence encodes CASSIGAGTEAFF.

V is TRBV9 and J is TRBJ1-2; 8 bases fit TRBD1. The CDR3 totals 12 residues. V was pared by 4 bases and J by 10 bases, with 6 bases of the junction left unmatched. Germline-derived CDR1 and CDR2 are SGDLS and YYNGEE. The chain's CDR3 is CASSRDRGDYTF. The DNA for the CDR3 is TGTGCCAGCAGCCGTGACAGGGGAGACTACACCTTC.

This clone came up once. The chain uses TRBV5-4 and TRBJ2-5, with 8 bases identical to TRBD2. Germline CDR1 SGHNT, CDR2 YYREEE (reference sequence). V gave up 2 bases and J gave up 5 bases; unmatched junction bases: 2. CDR3 length: 13 amino acids. CDR3 bases: TGTGCCAGCAGCTTTCCGGGAGGGGAGACCCAGTACTTC. As protein: CASSFPGGETQYF. The full variable domain, rest sourced from reference TRBV5-4 and TRBJ2-5, is ETGVTQSPTHLIKTRGQQVTLRCSSQSGHNTVSWYQQALGQGPQFIFQYYREEENGRGNFPPRFSGLQFPNYSSELNVNALELDDSALYLCASSFPGGETQYFGPGTRLLVL.

V and J are TRBV11-2 and TRBJ1-2; 7 nucleotides line up with TRBD1. Germline V gene sequence: CDR1 SGHAT, CDR2 FQNNGV. There are 13 residues in the CDR3. V lost 3 bases and J lost 8; bases outside the gene matches: 6. The CDR3 sequence: CASSLGQLGGYTF. The CDR3 DNA reads as TGTGCCAGCAGCTTGGGACAGCTTGGGGGCTACACCTTC.

V is TRBV7-6 and J is TRBJ2-5; the D gene is possibly TRBD1 (6 bases). This CDR3 has 15 amino acids. V lost 4 bases, J lost 1 base, and 13 bases lay in between. Germline CDR1 SGHVS, CDR2 FNYEAQ. CDR3 sequence (DNA): TGTGCCAGCAGCTCAACAGGGTATGCCCAAGAGACCCAGTACTTC. It specifies CASSSTGYAQETQYF.

The chain joins TRBV2 to TRBJ1-6, with D tentatively TRBD1 (5 bases). V gave up 4 bases and J gave up 8 bases, with 12 bases separating them. The CDR3 loop spans 14 amino acids. The germline V gene has CDR1 SNHLY and CDR2 FYNNEI. Here the CDR3 reads CASSVGGGDSPLHF. For the CDR3, the DNA is TGTGCCAGCAGTGTTGGGGGAGGCGATTCACCCCTCCACTTT.

The chain links TRBV2 to TRBJ1-4, with TRBD1 identical over 7 bases. The V gene end was trimmed by 8 bases and the J gene end by 7 bases; junction bases not matched to a gene: 13. This CDR3 region has 15 residues. CDR1 is SNHLY, CDR2 FYNNEI, per germline. CDR3 in DNA: TGTGCCAGCTTAAAAAGGCGACAGGGAGGTGAAAAACTGTTTTTT. It codes for CASLKRRQGGEKLFF. Full variable domain (outside the CDR3, taken from reference TRBV2 and TRBJ1-4): EPEVTQTPSHQVTQMGQEVILRCVPISNHLYFYWYRQILGQKVEFLVSFYNNEISEKSEIFDDQFSVERPDGSNFTLKIRSTKLEDSAMYFCASLKRRQGGEKLFFGSGTQLSVL.

The V call is TRBV23-1, the J call TRBJ1-5, with D perhaps matching TRBD1 (5 bases). TRBV23-1 is filed as an ORF, its function uncertain. The length of the CDR3 is 16 residues. V was cut by 0 bases and J by 0 bases, with 9 bases left in between. The CDR3 sequence: CASSQSEGYSNQPQHF. DNA for the CDR3: TGCGCCAGCAGTCAATCGGAGGGGTATAGCAATCAGCCCCAGCATTTT.

The chain has TRBV9 and TRBJ2-1, with 8 bases lining up with TRBD1. This CDR3 contains 15 residues. After removal of 3 bases from V and 5 bases from J, the junction contained 7 bases not matched to a gene. Germline assignment: CDR1 SGDLS and CDR2 YYNGEE. The CDR3 loop reads CASSARGQGNNEQFF. The DNA of the CDR3 is TGTGCCAGCAGCGCCAGGGGGCAGGGGAACAATGAGCAGTTCTTC.

In its sample, this clone was seen once. The chain uses TRBV4-1 and TRBJ2-1; TRBD2 matches at 11 bases. Germline V CDR1 and CDR2: MGHRA, YSYEKL. J was trimmed by 4 bases and V by 0 bases; bases with no gene match: 5. This CDR3 is 17 amino acids long. DNA for the CDR3: TGCGCCAGCAGCCAAGAAACTAGCGGGGGACTTTACAATGAGCAGTTCTTC. Its translation is CASSQETSGGLYNEQFF.

J is TRBJ2-7 and V is TRBV5-1; 9 bases fit TRBD2. CDR3 length equals 16 residues. Germline CDR1 and CDR2: SGHRS and YFSETQ. Losses at the gene ends were 2 bases for V and 3 bases for J; bases not matched to a gene: 9. CDR3 protein: CASSFSISGSVYEQYF. CDR3 nucleotides: TGCGCCAGCAGCTTCTCCATTAGCGGGAGTGTCTACGAGCAGTACTTC.

CDR3 sequence: CASRDRSYSNQPQHF. CDR3 nucleotide sequence: TGTGCCAGTAGGGACAGGTCCTATAGCAATCAGCCCCAGCATTTT. This sequence joins TRBV19 and TRBJ1-5; 7 bases fit TRBD1. From germline, CDR1 is LNHDA and CDR2 SQIVND (reference sequence). The CDR3 is 15 amino acids. V gave up 6 bases and J gave up 0 bases; unmatched junction bases: 5. Together with reference TRBV19 and TRBJ1-5, the CDR3 gives the full variable domain: DGGITQSPKYLFRKEGQNVTLSCEQNLNHDAMYWYRQDPGQGLRLIYYSQIVNDFQKGDIAEGYSVSREKKESFPLTVTSAQKNPTAFYLCASRDRSYSNQPQHFGDGTRLSIL.

The CDR3 loop is CASSSGMNTEAFF. As DNA, the CDR3 is TGCGCCAGCAGCTCGGGGATGAACACTGAAGCTTTCTTT. The chain combines TRBV5-1 with TRBJ1-1; D is unclear. The CDR3 is 13 residues long. Trimming shortened V by 3 bases and J by 0 bases, and 6 bases separated the two germline ends. CDR1 is SGHRS, CDR2 YFSETQ, per germline. The full variable domain, with the rest looked up from reference TRBV5-1 and TRBJ1-1, is KAGVTQTPRYLIKTRGQQVTLSCSPISGHRSVSWYQQTPGQGLQFLFEYFSETQRNKGNFPGRFSGRQFSNSRSEMNVSTLELGDSALYLCASSSGMNTEAFFGQGTRLTVV.

This clone was observed a handful of times. The J gene is TRBJ1-1, the V gene TRBV10-2; maybe TRBD1 (5 bases). CDR3 length: 15 residues. Between the trimmed V and J ends, which lost 5 bases and 0 bases, there was a span of 13 bases. Germline V CDR1 and CDR2: WSHSY, SAAADI. The CDR3 is CASSKGPQVNTEAFF. CDR3 DNA sequence: TGCGCCAGCAGTAAAGGTCCACAGGTGAACACTGAAGCTTTCTTT.

This sequence joins TRBV4-1 and TRBJ1-5; D is undetermined. V was pared by 0 bases and J by 0 bases, with 9 bases between. Germline CDR1 reads MGHRA; CDR2 reads YSYEKL. The CDR3 contains 16 residues. The CDR3 DNA reads as TGCGCCAGCAGCCAAGAGCCAGTCACTAGCAATCAGCCCCAGCATTTT. It is translated as CASSQEPVTSNQPQHF.

This chain links TRBV28 with TRBJ2-7; D may be TRBD2 (7 bases). V was cut by 4 bases and J by 6 bases, with 13 bases left in between. This CDR3 spans 13 amino acids. The germline gives CDR1 MDHEN, CDR2 SYDVKM. The CDR3 DNA reads TGTGCCAGCAGTTGGGGGGGGCAAGGCGAGCAGTACGTC. It codes for CASSWGGQGEQYV.